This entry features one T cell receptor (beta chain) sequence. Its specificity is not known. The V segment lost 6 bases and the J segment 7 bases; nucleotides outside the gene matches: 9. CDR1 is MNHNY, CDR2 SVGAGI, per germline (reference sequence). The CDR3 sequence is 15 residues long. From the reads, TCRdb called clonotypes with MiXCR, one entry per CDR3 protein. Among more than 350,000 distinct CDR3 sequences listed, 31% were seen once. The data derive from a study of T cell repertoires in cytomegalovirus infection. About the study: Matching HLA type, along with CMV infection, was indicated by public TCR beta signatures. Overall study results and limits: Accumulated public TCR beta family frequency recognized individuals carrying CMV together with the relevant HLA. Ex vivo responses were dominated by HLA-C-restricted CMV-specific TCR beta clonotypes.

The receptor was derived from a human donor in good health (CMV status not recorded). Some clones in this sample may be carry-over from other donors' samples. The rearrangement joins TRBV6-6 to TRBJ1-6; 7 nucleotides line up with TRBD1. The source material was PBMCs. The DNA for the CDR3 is TGTGCCAGCAGACCCCCGACAGGGTTAAATTCACCCCTCCACTTT. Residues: CASRPPTGLNSPLHF.